This is a list of T cell receptor beta chains from one sample in a study of blood T cell repertoires in COVID-19. Generated by immunoSEQ multiplex PCR, the TCRdb table keeps only in-frame clones and is missing some. Among around 270,000 clones listed, around 84% were seen once. Specimen: peripheral blood. The source of these receptors is a woman aged 40 to 50 who had recovered from COVID-19. CDR3s include the opening cysteine and the closing phenylalanine or tryptophan. A D gene is named only where the DNA matches it firmly. Clone size appears in some rows only: once, few, many, or a class for an expanded clone.

once	TRBJ2-1	-	TRBV13	TGTGCCAGCAGCCCTCCCGGGGGGCTCTCCAATGAGCAGTTCTTC	CASSPPGGLSNEQFF
-	TRBJ1-3	-	TRBV4-1	TGCGCCAGCAGCCTGAACTGGGACACTGGCGACACCATATATTTT	CASSLNWDTGDTIYF
once	TRBJ2-7	-	TRBV6-5	TGTGCCAGCAGTTACAATACCTACGAGCAGTACTTC	CASSYNTYEQYF
-	TRBJ2-1	-	TRBV28	TGTGCCAGCAGTACCCCTTCGACAGCCGACAATGAGCAGTTCTTC	CASSTPSTADNEQFF
-	TRBJ2-5	-	TRBV7-2	TGTGCCAGCAGCCCTGACCAGGGGGGGACCCAGTACTTC	CASSPDQGGTQYF
-	TRBJ2-1	-	TRBV5-1	TGCGCCAGCAGCTTGCTCGGCGGCTCCTACAATGAGCAGTTCTTC	CASSLLGGSYNEQFF
-	TRBJ1-4	-	TRBV11-3	TGTGCCAGCAGCTTAGGAGACAGAAAAAATGAAAAACTGTTTTTT	CASSLGDRKNEKLFF
-	TRBJ2-5	TRBD2	TRBV7-2	TGTGCCAGCAGCCTCGGACTAGCGGGGGGGATAGAGACCCAGTACTTC	CASSLGLAGGIETQYF
-	TRBJ1-2	-	TRBV9	TGTGCCAGCAGCGGACGCGGCGAGACAGCCTATGGCTACACCTTC	CASSGRGETAYGYTF
once	TRBJ2-2	TRBD1	TRBV10-3	TGTGCCATCTCCCCTACAGGGGGAAAGAACGGGGAGCTGTTTTTT	CAISPTGGKNGELFF
once	TRBJ1-2	-	TRBV30	TGTGCCTGGAGTGTAGGGGTGGGGGCCACCTACACCTTC	CAWSVGVGATYTF
once	TRBJ2-7	TRBD1	TRBV9	TGTGCCAGCAGCGTAGGGACAGGGGCCCACGAGCAGTACTTC	CASSVGTGAHEQYF
-	TRBJ1-1	-	TRBV27	TGTGCCAGCAGTTTTTTGGGGCGTAGCACTGAAGCTTTCTTT	CASSFLGRSTEAFF
-	TRBJ1-2	-	TRBV11-2	TGTGCCAGCAGCTCGGGACTGGACTATGGCTACACCTTC	CASSSGLDYGYTF
-	TRBJ1-5	-	TRBV13	TGTGCCAGCAGCTTATCAGGGGTGGCCCAGCCCCAGCATTTT	CASSLSGVAQPQHF
-	TRBJ1-2	-	TRBV5-6	TGTGCCAGCAGCCTAAACTATGGCTACACCTTC	CASSLNYGYTF